The 9 T cell receptor beta chains given below trace back to one sample, sequenced in a study of cytomegalovirus exposure and HLA in healthy donors. The PCR had 60 Vbeta and 13 Jbeta primers. TCRdb's copy holds only in-frame clones and misses some; the assay was immunoSEQ multiplex PCR. The sample consists of about 200,000 clones, roughly four fifths of them appearing once. The sequenced material came from PBMCs. The receptors stem from a man younger than 35 in good health and CMV-seronegative.

About this clone: At one of its ends the junction is not consistent with the germline gene, which may arise from a read error. The gene calls are TRBV7-9 and TRBJ1-5; 9 bases map to TRBD1. Germline V gene data show CDR1 as SEHNR and CDR2 as FQNEAQ (reference sequence). The length of the CDR3 is 14 residues. This CDR3 is CSSSLGTGYQPQHF. The CDR3 bases are TGTTCCAGCAGCTTAGGGACAGGGTATCAGCCCCAGCATTTT.

The rearrangement uses TRBV15 and TRBJ2-7, with unresolved D. CDR1 and CDR2 (germline): LNHNV, YYDKDF (reference sequence). The ends were cut back, 0 bases at V and 4 bases at J, with 13 bases in the middle. This CDR3 spans 15 amino acids. CDR3 coding DNA: TGTGCCACCAGCAGAGACCACCGAGGAGTATACGAGCAGTACTTC. Translated, it gives CATSRDHRGVYEQYF. Complete variable domain (other parts from reference TRBV15 and TRBJ2-7): DAMVIQNPRYQVTQFGKPVTLSCSQTLNHNVMYWYQQKSSQAPKLLFHYYDKDFNNEADTPDNFQSRRPNTSFCFLDIRSPGLGDTAMYLCATSRDHRGVYEQYFGPGTRLTVT.

This sequence joins TRBV5-6 and TRBJ2-5; D is possibly TRBD2 (6 bases). Germline CDR1 and CDR2: SGHDT and YYEEEE. The CDR3 is 14 amino acids. The V end lost 4 bases, the J end lost 1 base, and 11 bases lay between the germline ends. In DNA, the CDR3 is TGTGCCAGCAGCGGAGGGGCGCTCCAAGAGACCCAGTACTTC. Encoded protein: CASSGGALQETQYF.

This rearrangement joins TRBV12-5 to TRBJ1-1; D ambiguous. V was shortened by 3 bases and J by 3 bases, with 5 bases between the two germline ends. The germline V gene has CDR1 LGHNT and CDR2 FRNRAP. This CDR3 contains 12 residues. The CDR3 loop is CASGFSYTEAFF. Here the CDR3 DNA reads TGTGCTAGTGGTTTCTCGTACACTGAAGCTTTCTTT.

The J gene is TRBJ2-2, the V gene TRBV7-3, with 7 bases fitting TRBD2. The CDR3 spans 16 residues. Trimming took 0 bases from V and 4 from J; bases not matched to a gene: 5. CDR1 is SGHTA, CDR2 FQGTGA, per germline. The CDR3 loop reads CASSLTGGRSTGELFF. The CDR3 coding sequence is TGTGCCAGCAGCTTAACCGGCGGGAGAAGCACCGGGGAGCTGTTTTTT.

J is TRBJ2-7 and V is TRBV7-9; a possible D gene is TRBD1 (6 bases). The CDR3 runs to 14 residues. Per the germline V gene, CDR1 is SEHNR and CDR2 is FQNEAQ (reference sequence). The V end lost 5 bases, the J end lost 3 bases, and 14 bases lay between the germline ends. The CDR3 spells CASSTGKSYYEQYF. The CDR3 coding sequence is TGTGCCAGCAGCACAGGGAAGTCGTACTACGAGCAGTACTTC.

The DNA for the CDR3 is TGTGCCATCAGCACAGAACATCAAGAGACCCAGTACTTC. Encoded protein: CAISTEHQETQYF. The chain combines TRBV10-3 with TRBJ2-5; the D is unclear. Trimming shortened V by 6 bases and J by 2 bases, and 10 bases separated the two germline ends. Germline CDR1 ENHRY, CDR2 SYGVKD. This CDR3 contains 13 residues.

This chain uses TRBV5-6 with TRBJ2-5; 8 bases agree with TRBD2. Germline values: CDR1 SGHDT, CDR2 YYEEEE. This CDR3 is built from 15 residues. The trim removed 5 bases at V and 5 bases at J, leaving 11 bases unmatched. The CDR3 loop is CASSNSGGSFETQYF. The CDR3 coding sequence is TGTGCCAGCAGTAACTCGGGGGGGTCCTTCGAGACCCAGTACTTC.

This clone was recorded many times. This rearrangement joins TRBV4-3 to TRBJ2-6, with D possibly TRBD1 on 6 matching bases. Trimming pared 2 bases from V and 4 bases from J, leaving 12 bases between. Germline V gene lookup returns CDR1 LGHNA and CDR2 YSLEER. The CDR3 spans 16 residues. The CDR3 DNA follows: TGCGCCAGCAGCCAAAAAACAGGGTCCGGGGCCAACGTCCTGACTTTC. Translated: CASSQKTGSGANVLTF.